The present entry profiles one T cell receptor beta chain with its context. Its target is unknown. The data were obtained in a study of cytomegalovirus exposure and HLA in healthy donors. Findings and caveats of the study: The authors enumerated over 150 TCR beta chains as linked to cytomegalovirus. Most of the TCR beta V segments (in an earlier analysis) were productive either about 87% or about 30% of the time. In a later analysis, compared with equally common non-associated chains, HLA-associated beta chains were more expanded. HLA restriction was apparent for most CMV-associated TCR beta chains in a later analysis.

V was clipped by 1 base and J by 6 bases, with 11 bases between them. CDR3 length: 14 amino acids. CDR1 SGHRS and CDR2 YFSETQ come from the germline V gene. Use of 60 Vbeta and 13 Jbeta primers characterized the PCR. Data came from immunoSEQ multiplex PCR; TCRdb stores just in-frame clones and leaves some out. The sample yields some 140,000 clones, roughly 76% seen once. This sequence originates from a woman aged 40 to 49 in good health and CMV-seronegative. Sequenced material: PBMCs. J is TRBJ2-1 and V is TRBV5-1; D gene unclear. The CDR3 protein is CASSLSSFGNEQFF. The DNA for the CDR3 is TGCGCCAGCAGCTTGAGTAGCTTTGGCAATGAGCAGTTCTTC. Based on the CDR3 plus reference TRBV5-1 and TRBJ2-1, the full variable domain is KAGVTQTPRYLIKTRGQQVTLSCSPISGHRSVSWYQQTPGQGLQFLFEYFSETQRNKGNFPGRFSGRQFSNSRSEMNVSTLELGDSALYLCASSLSSFGNEQFFGPGTRLTVL.